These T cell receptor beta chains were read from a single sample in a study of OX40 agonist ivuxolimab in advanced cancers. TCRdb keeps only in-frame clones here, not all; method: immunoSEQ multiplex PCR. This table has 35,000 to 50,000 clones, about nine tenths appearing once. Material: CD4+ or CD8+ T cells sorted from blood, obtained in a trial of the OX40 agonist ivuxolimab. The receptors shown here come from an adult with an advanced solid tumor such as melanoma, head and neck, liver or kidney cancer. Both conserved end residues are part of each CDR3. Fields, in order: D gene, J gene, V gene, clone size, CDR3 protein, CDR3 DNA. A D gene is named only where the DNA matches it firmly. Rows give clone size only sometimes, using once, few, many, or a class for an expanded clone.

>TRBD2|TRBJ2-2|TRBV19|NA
CASSPRTSGSLTGELFF
TGTGCCAGTAGCCCCCGGACTAGCGGGAGTTTGACCGGGGAGCTGTTTTTT
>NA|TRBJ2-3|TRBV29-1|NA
CSAFIQGVSTDTQYF
TGCAGCGCCTTTATACAGGGTGTCTCGACAGATACGCAGTATTTT
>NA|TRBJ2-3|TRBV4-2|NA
CASSQDRGVPDTQYF
TGTGCCAGCAGCCAAGACAGGGGGGTCCCAGATACGCAGTATTTT
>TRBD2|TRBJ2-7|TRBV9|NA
CASSPATSGDYEQYF
TGTGCCAGCAGCCCAGCCACTAGCGGAGATTACGAGCAGTACTTC
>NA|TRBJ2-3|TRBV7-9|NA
CASSLRPGNTDTQYF
TGTGCCAGCAGCTTACGACCCGGTAATACAGATACGCAGTATTTT
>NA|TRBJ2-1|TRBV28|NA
CASSLASSVDEQFF
TGTGCCAGCAGTTTGGCTAGTAGTGTCGATGAGCAGTTCTTC
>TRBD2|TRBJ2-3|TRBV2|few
CASTGTRSGTDTQYF
TGTGCCAGCACCGGGACTAGATCGGGCACAGATACGCAGTATTTT
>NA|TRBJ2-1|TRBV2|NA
CASTAQLGMLVSNKDNEQFF
TGTGCCAGCACAGCACAGTTGGGCATGTTGGTCTCAAACAAAGACAATGAGCAGTTCTTC
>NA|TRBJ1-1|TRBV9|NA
CASSVRPNTEAFF
TGTGCCAGCAGCGTACGTCCGAACACTGAAGCTTTCTTT
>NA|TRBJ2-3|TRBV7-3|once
CASSQGTDSYDTDTQYF
TGTGCCAGCAGTCAAGGGACTGATAGCTATGACACAGATACGCAGTATTTT
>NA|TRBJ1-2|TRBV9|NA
CASSPSRVANYGYTF
TGTGCCAGCAGCCCTAGCAGGGTAGCTAACTATGGCTACACCTTC
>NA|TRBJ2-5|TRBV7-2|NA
CASSERTPLGETQYF
TGTGCCAGCAGCGAAAGAACACCCCTCGGAGAGACCCAGTACTTC
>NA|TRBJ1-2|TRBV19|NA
CATLKADKGPYGYTF
TGTGCCACCCTAAAGGCGGACAAAGGGCCCTATGGCTACACCTTC
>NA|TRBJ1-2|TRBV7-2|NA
CASSLGQNYGYTF
TGTGCCAGCAGCTTAGGGCAAAACTATGGCTACACCTTC
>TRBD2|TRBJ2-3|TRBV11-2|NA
CASSFGGRGADTQYF
TGTGCCAGCAGCTTTGGCGGGAGGGGCGCAGATACGCAGTATTTT
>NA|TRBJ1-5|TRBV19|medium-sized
CASSRELSTAGDNQPQHF
TGTGCCAGTAGCAGAGAGTTAAGTACAGCAGGGGATAATCAGCCCCAGCATTTT
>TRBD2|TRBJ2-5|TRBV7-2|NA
CASSRRLAGVGQETQYF
TGTGCCAGCAGCCGACGACTAGCGGGAGTGGGTCAAGAGACCCAGTACTTC
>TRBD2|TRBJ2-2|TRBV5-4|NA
CASSRPGTITGELFF
TGTGCCAGCAGCCGTCCCGGGACTATTACCGGGGAGCTGTTTTTT
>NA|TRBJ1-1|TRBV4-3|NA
CASSQEPGENTEAFF
TGCGCCAGCAGCCAAGAGCCAGGGGAAAACACTGAAGCTTTCTTT
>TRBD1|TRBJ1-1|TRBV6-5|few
CASSQGTAFTEAFF
TGTGCCAGCAGTCAAGGGACAGCGTTCACTGAAGCTTTCTTT
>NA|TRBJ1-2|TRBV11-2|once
CASSLSPALYGYTF
TGTGCCAGCAGCTTATCCCCCGCCCTCTATGGCTACACCTTC
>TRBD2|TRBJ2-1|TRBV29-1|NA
CSAGREGTYNEQFF
TGCAGCGCTGGGCGGGAGGGGACCTACAATGAGCAGTTCTTC
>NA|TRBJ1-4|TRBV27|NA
CASRRRGGGLTNEKLFF
TGTGCCAGCAGACGCCGGGGTGGGGGGCTAACTAATGAAAAACTGTTTTTT
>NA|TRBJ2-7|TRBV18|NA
CASSAGTGSTYEQYF
TGTGCCAGCTCAGCCGGAACAGGTTCGACCTACGAGCAGTACTTC
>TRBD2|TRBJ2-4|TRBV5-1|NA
CASSWGTSGRGNIQYF
TGCGCCAGCAGCTGGGGGACTAGCGGCAGGGGAAACATTCAGTACTTC
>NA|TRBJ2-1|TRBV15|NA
CATSREVASQYNEQFF
TGTGCCACCAGCAGAGAGGTCGCGAGCCAATACAATGAGCAGTTCTTC
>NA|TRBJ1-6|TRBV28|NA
CASKFWGGNNSPLHF
TGTGCCAGCAAGTTCTGGGGGGGGAATAATTCACCCCTCCACTTT
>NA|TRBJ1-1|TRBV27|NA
CASSLGALVGRGTEAFF
TGTGCCAGCAGTTTAGGGGCCCTCGTGGGAAGGGGCACTGAAGCTTTCTTT
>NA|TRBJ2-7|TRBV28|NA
CASHFGGRSYEQYF
TGTGCCAGTCACTTCGGTGGGCGATCCTACGAGCAGTACTTC
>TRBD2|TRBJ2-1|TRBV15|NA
CATSSEIPGLAGSYNEQFF
TGTGCCACCAGCAGTGAAATTCCGGGACTAGCGGGATCCTACAATGAGCAGTTCTTC
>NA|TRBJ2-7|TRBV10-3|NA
CATSYAYEQYF
TGTGCCACGTCTTACGCCTACGAGCAGTACTTC
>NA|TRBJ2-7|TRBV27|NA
CASSSRLGGSYEQYF
TGTGCCAGCAGTTCCCGACTAGGGGGCTCCTACGAGCAGTACTTC
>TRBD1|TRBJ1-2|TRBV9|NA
CASSVTGQGAVGYTF
TGTGCCAGCAGCGTAACGGGACAGGGGGCGGTTGGCTACACCTTC
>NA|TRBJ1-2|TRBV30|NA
CAWALTQNYGYTF
TGTGCCTGGGCTCTGACACAAAACTATGGCTACACCTTC
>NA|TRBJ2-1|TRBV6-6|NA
CASSLGNHNEQFF
TGTGCCAGCAGTCTAGGCAACCACAATGAGCAGTTCTTC